This entry concerns a single TCR beta chain. This clonotype was seen only a few times. The clone's antigen remains unknown. No much larger clone exists at a distance of one base, and base qualities are not known. The treatment or condition tag for this specimen amounts to: roughly 11-day PBMC culture with coronavirus spike peptide pools or control peptides (ViraFEST assay). To expand antigen-specific T cells with peptide pools and then pick out the expanded clonotypes through TCR sequencing, the study relied on the ViraFEST assay. The positive SARS-CoV-2 PCR tests of the convalescent patients were dated from March to December 2020, before the Alpha, Beta and Delta variants emerged in the United States. More than 1.5 million PBMCs per well were cultured in IMDM with approximately 5% human AB serum and 8.5 to 10 IU/ml IL-2, plus 10 ug/ml peptide pools. Half of the culture medium was replaced with fresh IL-2-containing medium on days 3 and 7. CD4+ T cells were isolated after approximately ten days of culture through negative selection using the EasySep CD4+ T cell isolation kit. Ficoll-Paque Plus gradient centrifugation was used to isolate PBMCs from whole blood, and the isolated PBMCs were then either used fresh or cryopreserved at -140C. In general, triplicate wells were set up for every culture condition.

This entry comes from a study of vaccination and CD4 T cells after COVID-19 (dated by TCRdb to between 2021 and 2023). For the wider study: SARS-CoV-2 positivity had been established in the convalescent patients by nasal swab PCR, and mild disease was recorded in some 10 of these patients and severe disease in one. Six males and four females were included in the convalescent cohort, with two Hispanic individuals, seven Caucasians, two Asians and one multiracial person represented. Each participant got two doses of either the Pfizer-BioNTech BNT162b2 vaccine (n=8) or the Moderna mRNA-1273 vaccine (n=2). Post-COVID blood samples from convalescent patients were collected a median of about 110 days after diagnosis, with a range of 35 to 161 days. Post-vaccine blood samples were collected a median of approximately 72 days after the second vaccine dose, ranging from about 13 to 250 days. Culture stimuli were overlapping spike peptide pools from SARS-CoV-2 and from the common cold coronaviruses HCoV-NL63, HCoV-OC43 and HCoV-229E. Control cultures used a CEFX viral epitope pool as positive control, an HIV-1 Nef peptide pool as negative control, or no peptide. In some eleven COVID-19 convalescent patients and a few infection-naive healthy vaccine recipients, researchers compared the spike-specific CD4+ TCR repertoire from before mRNA vaccination with the repertoire from after. The paper's findings and limits, for the study overall: The median count of SARS-CoV-2-reactive clonotypes went up from roughly 21 after infection to 30 to 40 after vaccination, although the change was not significant. Among the post-vaccine SARS-CoV-2-reactive clones in convalescent patients, a median around 90% showed up only after vaccination, which suggests vaccine-specific priming. In convalescent patients, nearly all vaccine-specific clones (304 of 307) were found to be mono-reactive for SARS-CoV-2 spike rather than cross-reactive with common cold coronaviruses. Relatively few convalescent patients were included in the study, and early timepoints after natural infection were not analyzed.

CDR1 and CDR2 were assigned from the germline V gene as MNHNS and SASEGT. Reading from cysteine to phenylalanine, the CDR3 counts 13 amino acids. CDR3 DNA only is kept here, 39 bases in frame from base 1. The junction shows trimming of 6 bases on V and 6 bases on J, plus 12 bases between the germline ends. Libraries came from PCR. DNA from cultured CD4+ T cells underwent TCR sequencing with the Oncomine TCR Beta short-read assay at the Johns Hopkins FTIC core. The QIAamp micro DNA kit was used to extract genomic DNA from the cultured CD4+ T cells. Oncomine TCR Beta libraries from cultured CD4+ T cells were pooled using unique dual indexes and sequenced on an Illumina iSeq 100. Per the original workflow: Non-productive sequences were filtered out, and CDR3s that did not start with C, did not end with F or W, or were shorter than 7 amino acids were discarded. The MANAFEST web application was used to identify antigen-specific clonotypes by comparing peptide-stimulated wells against reference wells and other culture wells. To be called positive, a clone needed an FDR below 0.05, an odds ratio above 5, and a productive frequency above 0.1% in at least two of three replicate wells. A clonotype was classed as cross-reactive if the clonotype showed significant expansion both in SARS-CoV-2 spike wells and in at least one common cold coronavirus spike condition. CDR3 homology was assessed with Levenshtein distances (stringdist) and unrooted phylogenetic trees (ape) in R version 3.6.1. Clones were called with MiXCR by TCRdb after fastp trimmed the public reads at Q25, and only in-frame beta chains were retained. Rows are combined by CDR3 protein, so each entry shows the most common genes and DNA. The V and J calls here are based on TCRdb, not the publication. The sample table contains about 15,000 distinct CDR3 sequences; only one count was recorded for about 60% of them. Of the sample, 9.5% to 11% is held by the ten largest clones.

Recombination connected TRBV6-1 to TRBJ2-1, with the D gene tentatively TRBD1 or TRBD2, based on 5 matching bases in each. Sequencing input: CD4+ T cells from blood, cultured in vitro. The receptor comes from a human donor who had recovered from COVID-19. The CDR3: CASRRDQGNEQFF. The sequence in DNA is TGTGCCAGCAGAAGGGACCAGGGCAATGAGCAGTTCTTC.